This T cell receptor (beta chain) was recorded in a study of glioma-infiltrating T cells after dendritic cell vaccination. At the level of the study: Autologous tumor lysate-pulsed dendritic cell vaccination was given between the early 2000s and the early 2010s.

The PCR used 60 V beta and 13 J beta primers. Here immunoSEQ multiplex PCR was the method, and the copy in TCRdb shows in-frame clones only, minus some. The repertoire includes roughly 60,000 clones, about four fifths of them detected once, and approximately 15% sits in the top ten. Time point denoted: after dendritic cell vaccination, including at tumor progression/relapse. None of the glioblastoma patients had an isocitrate dehydrogenase mutation. Study findings and constraints: No direct clonality-survival link was found; a diverse polyclonal response may matter.

Comment on this clone: The antigen is undetermined.

The source of this sequence is a human donor with glioblastoma. Sample: blood, taken after dendritic cell vaccination.

CDR3 nucleotide sequence: TGTGCCTGGACCCAGGGACTAGGGGAAAAACTGTTTTTT. It yields the protein CAWTQGLGEKLFF. The chain has TRBV30 and TRBJ1-4; D might be TRBD1 (5 bases). Germline V gene sequence: CDR1 GTSNPN, CDR2 SVGIG (reference sequence). The CDR3 length is 13 residues. V gave up 4 bases and J gave up 8 bases, with 14 bases separating them.